The 32 T cell receptor beta chains in this list originate from one sample, sequenced in a study of OX40 agonist ivuxolimab in advanced cancers. The table came from immunoSEQ multiplex PCR; TCRdb's copy has only in-frame clones and leaves some out. Of approximately 84,000 clones detected, around 87% appear once; the ten largest clones hold over 0.9%. Sequenced here: CD4+ or CD8+ T cells sorted from blood, sampled in a trial of the OX40 agonist ivuxolimab. These receptors originate from an adult with an advanced solid tumor such as melanoma, head and neck, liver or kidney cancer.

This clone was seen a few times. The chain has TRBV25-1 and TRBJ1-1; the D is unclear. The ends were cut back, 0 bases at V and 7 bases at J, with 6 bases in the middle. The CDR3 has 12 residues. Germline CDR1 and CDR2: MGHDK and SYGVNS. The DNA for the CDR3 is TGTGCCAGCAGTGAATACGGGCTTGAAGCTTTCTTT. Its protein product is CASSEYGLEAFF. Combining the CDR3 with reference TRBV25-1 and TRBJ1-1 gives the whole variable domain EADIYQTPRYLVIGTGKKITLECSQTMGHDKMYWYQQDPGMELHLIHYSYGVNSTEKGDLSSESTVSRIRTEHFPLTLESARPSHTSQYLCASSEYGLEAFFGQGTRLTVV.

Only a few counts were recorded for this clone. The chain employs TRBV13 and TRBJ2-6; a possible D gene is TRBD2 (6 bases). The CDR3 runs to 21 residues. In germline, CDR1 is PRHDT, CDR2 FYEKMQ (reference sequence). V dropped 5 bases and J dropped 4 bases, with 30 bases sitting between them. The CDR3 here is CASSVQIPLDRGFYGANVLTF. CDR3 nucleotide sequence: TGTGCCAGCAGCGTACAAATCCCTCTCGACCGGGGGTTTTACGGGGCCAACGTCCTGACTTTC.

The chain's CDR3 is CASSSRTPNTGELFF. CDR3 nucleotides: TGTGCCAGCAGCTCCCGGACTCCGAACACCGGGGAGCTGTTTTTT. This chain uses TRBV7-8 with TRBJ2-2; D is possibly TRBD2 (5 bases). The CDR3 covers 15 residues. Germline V gene lookup returns CDR1 SGHVS and CDR2 FQNEAQ. Trimming cost V 4 bases and J 0 bases, with 9 bases left between them.

This chain uses TRBV14 with TRBJ1-4; 7 nucleotides align to TRBD1. Trimming cost V 2 bases and J 7 bases; bases outside gene matches: 7. The CDR3 extends over 15 amino acids. Germline V gives CDR1 SGHDN, CDR2 FVKESK. The CDR3 sequence: CASSQQQGSGEKLFF. Here the CDR3 DNA reads TGTGCCAGCAGCCAACAACAGGGGTCAGGTGAAAAACTGTTTTTT.

The rearrangement joins TRBV27 to TRBJ1-1, with D unresolved. Germline lookup yields CDR1 MNHEY and CDR2 SMNVEV (reference sequence). There are 13 residues in the CDR3. Deletions cut 5 bases from V and 7 bases from J, with 14 bases between. CDR3 bases: TGTGCCAGCAGTCCCTTCGGAAGTTTTGAAGCTTTCTTT. It is translated as CASSPFGSFEAFF.

The chain's CDR3 is CAISESGKTDTQYF. The CDR3 bases are TGTGCCATCAGTGAGTCTGGGAAGACAGATACGCAGTATTTT. This sequence joins TRBV10-3 and TRBJ2-3; D is unresolved. CDR1 ENHRY and CDR2 SYGVKD come from the germline V gene. V was cut by 0 bases and J by 3 bases, with 7 bases left in between. The CDR3 is 14 amino acids.

The rearrangement joins TRBV6-5 to TRBJ1-3; D call uncertain. There are 12 residues in the CDR3. CDR1 MNHEY and CDR2 SVGAGI come from the germline V gene. V lost 6 bases to trimming and J lost 4 bases, with 7 bases between them. The CDR3 nucleotides read TGTGCCAGCAGGTACGCCGGAAACACCATATATTTT. Its protein is CASRYAGNTIYF.

This clone was observed a few times. This rearrangement joins TRBV27 to TRBJ1-2; D is perhaps TRBD1 (6 bases). CDR1 is MNHEY and CDR2 is SMNVEV in the germline V gene (reference sequence). The CDR3 is 13 amino acids. With 4 bases removed from V and 4 bases from J, the gap between germline ends came to 10 bases. The CDR3: CASSSQQGYGYTF. The CDR3 coding sequence is TGTGCCAGCAGTTCCCAACAGGGCTATGGCTACACCTTC.

This clone showed up just once. This chain uses TRBV29-1 with TRBJ1-2, with D perhaps matching TRBD1 (6 bases). The CDR3 is 15 amino acids. Trimming stripped 3 bases from V and 5 bases from J, with 19 bases between. Germline V gene lookup returns CDR1 SQVTM and CDR2 ANQGSEA. The CDR3 nucleotides read TGCAGCGTTGATGAACTCGCCGGGACAAGATATGGCTACACCTTC. It codes for CSVDELAGTRYGYTF.

The chain couples TRBV9 to TRBJ2-2; perhaps TRBD1 as D (6 bases). This CDR3 region has 15 residues. Germline CDR1 is SGDLS and CDR2 is YYNGEE. Deletions cut 4 bases from V and 3 bases from J, with 13 bases between. The CDR3 protein is CASSPRTDYTGELFF. Here the CDR3 DNA reads TGTGCCAGCAGCCCGAGGACAGACTACACCGGGGAGCTGTTTTTT.

This clone was seen only once. The chain employs TRBV18 and TRBJ1-1; weak D call: TRBD1 (5 bases). The germline gives CDR1 KGHSH, CDR2 LQKENI. The V end lost 0 bases, the J end lost 2 bases, and 10 bases lay between the germline ends. The CDR3 spans 15 residues. For the CDR3, the DNA is TGTGCCAGCTCACCACCCAATCAGGGCAACACTGAAGCTTTCTTT. Translation gives CASSPPNQGNTEAFF.

The CDR3 region has the DNA TGTGCCAGCAGTGAATGGGATTACGGGGAGCTGTTTTTT. This codes for CASSEWDYGELFF. The chain carries TRBV25-1 and TRBJ2-2; D remains ambiguous. The CDR3 runs to 13 residues. V was clipped by 1 base and J by 7 bases, with 7 bases between them. CDR1 and CDR2 (germline): MGHDK, SYGVNS.

The genes are TRBV7-9 and TRBJ2-7, with a weak D call TRBD2 (6 bases). Trimming pared 5 bases from V and 3 bases from J, leaving 20 bases between. Germline values: CDR1 SEHNR, CDR2 FQNEAQ (reference sequence). The CDR3 runs to 16 residues. The CDR3 DNA reads TGTGCCAGCAGCCCCCAACCCGGGAGTATCCTCTACGAGCAGTACTTC. It codes for CASSPQPGSILYEQYF.

This chain links TRBV7-7 with TRBJ2-5, with a possible D match to TRBD2 (5 bases). The V end lost 1 base, the J end lost 7 bases, and 16 bases lay between the germline ends. Germline CDR1 reads SSHAT; CDR2 reads FNYEAQ (reference sequence). The CDR3 runs 15 residues. The chain's CDR3 is CASSLEGPKGGTQYF. The DNA for the CDR3 is TGTGCCAGCAGCTTAGAGGGCCCCAAAGGAGGGACCCAGTACTTC.

The CDR3 nucleotides are TGTGCAAGTCGCCTTACAGGGGGCGCTTATAATTCACCCCTCCACTTT. It is translated as CASRLTGGAYNSPLHF. This rearrangement joins TRBV12-2 to TRBJ1-6; the D call in the table, TRBD1, was not verified against the DNA. TRBV12-2 is described as a pseudogene. This CDR3 has 16 residues.

V usage is TRBV30 and J usage is TRBJ2-7; 7 bases match TRBD1. Looked up from germline, CDR1 is GTSNPN and CDR2 is SVGIG (reference sequence). The ends lost 3 bases at V and 2 bases at J; junction bases unmatched: 1. The CDR3 totals 12 residues. CDR3 nucleotides: TGTGCCTGGAGCGGGACAGCCTACGAGCAGTACTTC. Residues: CAWSGTAYEQYF.

This clone showed up just once. The chain employs TRBV18 and TRBJ1-3; D is ambiguous. The V and J ends lost 4 bases and 2 bases respectively, with 12 bases between them. This CDR3 region has 15 residues. Germline CDR1 KGHSH, CDR2 LQKENI. The CDR3 DNA reads as TGTGCCAGCTCACTACCAGGTGTACCTGGAAACACCATATATTTT. Translation: CASSLPGVPGNTIYF.

The chain combines TRBV9 with TRBJ1-4; tentatively, D is TRBD1 (5 bases). Germline CDR1 reads SGDLS; CDR2 reads YYNGEE. This CDR3 is built from 14 residues. Trimming left V 4 bases short and J 7 bases short, with 14 bases between. The CDR3 coding sequence is TGTGCCAGCAGCTCTTCGGGGACGAGTGAAAAACTGTTTTTT. It is translated as CASSSSGTSEKLFF.

The chain links TRBV7-2 to TRBJ2-7; D tentatively reads TRBD1 or TRBD2 (5 bases each). Germline loops: CDR1 SGHTA, CDR2 FQGNSA. With 5 bases removed from V and 0 bases from J, the gap between germline ends came to 11 bases. The CDR3 runs to 14 residues. The CDR3 coding sequence is TGTGCCAGCAGCCCCGACGGGGCCTCCTACGAGCAGTACTTC. It yields the protein CASSPDGASYEQYF.

The chain employs TRBV10-3 and TRBJ2-3; D is possibly TRBD2 (6 bases). Germline V gene lookup returns CDR1 ENHRY and CDR2 SYGVKD. Trimming pared 2 bases from V and 2 bases from J, leaving 20 bases between. The CDR3 contains 18 residues. The CDR3 spells CAISEAVGLSGNTDTQYF. The CDR3 DNA reads TGTGCCATCAGTGAGGCTGTCGGACTATCGGGTAACACAGATACGCAGTATTTT.

V usage is TRBV10-3 and J usage is TRBJ1-4; the D is unclear. Germline values: CDR1 ENHRY, CDR2 SYGVKD. The V end was cut by 0 bases, the J end by 5 bases, with 10 bases between. This CDR3 contains 15 residues. CDR3 loop: CAISESTGPNEKLFF. The DNA for the CDR3 is TGTGCCATCAGTGAGTCGACCGGACCGAATGAAAAACTGTTTTTT.

The rearrangement joins TRBV9 to TRBJ1-2; D gene unclear. Trimming took off 0 bases at V and 2 bases at J, with 26 bases between the two ends. CDR1 and CDR2 from the germline V gene are SGDLS and YYNGEE. The CDR3 totals 20 residues. Here the CDR3 reads CASSVETRFAPAQQNYGYTF. Written as DNA, the CDR3 is TGTGCCAGCAGCGTAGAAACAAGATTCGCCCCGGCACAGCAGAACTATGGCTACACCTTC.

The chain uses TRBV7-8 and TRBJ1-1, with TRBD1 identical over 9 bases. In germline, CDR1 is SGHVS, CDR2 FQNEAQ. The CDR3 sequence is 16 residues long. With V trimmed by 1 base and J by 4 bases, 7 bases remained unmatched. The CDR3 here is CASSLGVTGGITEAFF. The DNA of the CDR3 is TGTGCCAGCAGCTTAGGGGTGACAGGGGGTATCACTGAAGCTTTCTTT.

This rearrangement joins TRBV10-3 to TRBJ2-7; maybe TRBD2 (5 bases). Germline CDR1 and CDR2: ENHRY and SYGVKD. The V end lost 6 bases, the J end lost 4 bases, and 16 bases lay between the germline ends. The CDR3 consists of 14 residues. CDR3 region: CAISPGLGVYEQYF. The CDR3 region has the DNA TGTGCCATCAGCCCTGGACTTGGTGTATACGAGCAGTACTTC.

The chain recombines TRBV13 with TRBJ1-2; TRBD1 might be the D (5 bases). This CDR3 has 13 amino acids. Deletions cut 5 bases from V and 2 bases from J, with 9 bases between. Germline CDR1 and CDR2: PRHDT and FYEKMQ (reference sequence). For the CDR3, the DNA is TGTGCCAGCAGCAGAACAGGAAACTATGGCTACACCTTC. This gives the protein CASSRTGNYGYTF.

Relative to its sample, this clone is medium-sized. This chain connects TRBV4-1 to TRBJ1-2; tentative D call: TRBD1 (5 bases). Germline V gives CDR1 MGHRA, CDR2 YSYEKL. Trimming stripped 1 base from V and 4 bases from J, with 16 bases between. This CDR3 is 16 amino acids long. In nucleotides, the CDR3 is TGCGCCAGCAGCCAAGTTTTCAGCGAGACAGTCTATGGCTACACCTTC. The encoded protein is CASSQVFSETVYGYTF.

This rearrangement joins TRBV18 to TRBJ2-1; TRBD2 agrees at 7 bases. The CDR3 is 16 amino acids. The germline gives CDR1 KGHSH, CDR2 LQKENI. Trimming removed 0 bases from V and 4 bases from J; junction bases left unmatched: 6. The CDR3, as DNA: TGTGCCAGCTCACCACCGGGGGGGGGATCTTACAATGAGCAGTTCTTC. Amino acids: CASSPPGGGSYNEQFF.

V is TRBV19 and J is TRBJ2-3; D gene uncertain. The V and J ends lost 6 bases and 0 bases respectively, with 7 bases between them. The length of the CDR3 is 13 residues. Germline V lookup: CDR1 LNHDA, CDR2 SQIVND (reference sequence). The CDR3 nucleotides are TGTGCCAGTAGGCGCCCTAGCACAGATACGCAGTATTTT. The encoded protein is CASRRPSTDTQYF.

The rearrangement links TRBV7-7 to TRBJ2-3; 8 nucleotides line up with TRBD2. The CDR3 is 15 residues long. V shed 0 bases and J 1 base; nucleotides not matched to a gene: 0. Germline CDR1 is SSHAT and CDR2 is FNYEAQ (reference sequence). As DNA, the CDR3 is TGTGCCAGCAGCTTAGCTAGCGGGGGCACAGATACGCAGTATTTT. Translated: CASSLASGGTDTQYF.

This sequence joins TRBV7-2 and TRBJ2-2; D possibly corresponds to TRBD1 (6 bases). Germline V gene lookup returns CDR1 SGHTA and CDR2 FQGNSA. The V and J ends lost 3 bases and 4 bases respectively, with 15 bases between them. The CDR3 is 16 amino acids. This CDR3 reads CASSLQITGRTGELFF. In nucleotides, the CDR3 is TGTGCCAGCAGCTTGCAGATTACAGGGCGCACCGGGGAGCTGTTTTTT.

V gene TRBV4-1 combines with J gene TRBJ1-5; no definite D call. The CDR3 length is 15 residues. Germline CDR1 MGHRA, CDR2 YSYEKL. V was cut by 2 bases and J by 0 bases, with 8 bases left in between. CDR3 protein: CASSQQAASNQPQHF. The CDR3 DNA is TGCGCCAGCAGCCAACAGGCAGCTAGCAATCAGCCCCAGCATTTT.

The genes are TRBV9 and TRBJ1-3; D is unresolved. CDR1 is SGDLS, CDR2 YYNGEE, per germline. CDR3 length: 12 residues. The germline V and J ends were trimmed by 7 bases and 4 bases, with 9 bases remaining between them. CDR3 loop: CASSTSGNTIYF. In DNA, the CDR3 is TGTGCCAGCTCCACGTCGGGAAACACCATATATTTT.